The 9 T cell receptor beta chains presented below share a single source sample, sequenced in a study of prognosis after radiotherapy for stage I lung cancer. Genomic DNA yielded TCR beta CDR3, amplified by two-round multiplex PCR. Gene-specific primers for each TRBV and TRBJ gene drove first-round PCR. MiXCR, applied by TCRdb to the multiplex PCR reads, yields one record per CDR3 protein. In the table there are 26,000 or so distinct CDR3 sequences, 25% to 35% of which are singletons. The sample here was PBMCs, taken before or after stereotactic body radiation therapy (not recorded which). The receptors here all came from a donor aged 50 or older with non-small cell lung cancer.

At least ten counts were recorded for this clonotype. This sequence joins TRBV5-8 and TRBJ1-5; D unclear. Germline CDR1 reads SGHTS; CDR2 reads YDEGEE. The CDR3 has 14 residues. V gave up 2 bases and J gave up 3 bases, with 9 bases separating them. CDR3 in DNA: TGTGCCAGCAGCTTTCTAGGGTTCAATCAGCCCCAGCATTTT. It codes for CASSFLGFNQPQHF.

The chain recombines TRBV30 with TRBJ1-4; possibly TRBD1 for D (5 bases). Per germline, CDR1 GTSNPN and CDR2 SVGIG (reference sequence). Trimming removed 4 bases at V and 3 bases at J, with 9 bases between. The CDR3 is 13 residues long. The CDR3 loop reads CAWKGQPNEKLFF. The CDR3 DNA sequence: TGTGCCTGGAAGGGGCAGCCTAATGAAAAACTGTTTTTT.

This clonotype was picked up many times. V usage is TRBV28 and J usage is TRBJ2-2, with 9 bases aligning to TRBD2. The CDR3 totals 16 residues. Trimming took 7 bases from V and 4 from J; bases not matched to a gene: 10. The V gene's germline CDR1 is MDHEN and CDR2 SYDVKM. CDR3 sequence reads: CASTTLAGVGTGELFF. The CDR3 DNA follows: TGTGCCAGCACTACATTAGCGGGAGTTGGCACCGGGGAGCTGTTTTTT.

This clonotype has at least ten counts. This chain links TRBV2 with TRBJ2-3; 10 nucleotides align to TRBD1. The CDR3 covers 15 residues. After removal of 4 bases from V and 4 bases from J, the junction contained 5 bases not matched to a gene. Germline V gene sequence: CDR1 SNHLY, CDR2 FYNNEI. CDR3 residues: CASSGRTGGADTQYF. The CDR3 bases are TGTGCCAGCAGTGGGCGGACAGGGGGAGCAGATACGCAGTATTTT. The full variable domain, in which reference TRBV2 and TRBJ2-3 provide the parts outside the CDR3, is EPEVTQTPSHQVTQMGQEVILRCVPISNHLYFYWYRQILGQKVEFLVSFYNNEISEKSEIFDDQFSVERPDGSNFTLKIRSTKLEDSAMYFCASSGRTGGADTQYFGPGTRLTVL.

This chain uses TRBV27 with TRBJ2-7; D gene uncertain. The CDR3 length is 17 residues. The germline gives CDR1 MNHEY, CDR2 SMNVEV (reference sequence). Trimming cost V 5 bases and J 3 bases, with 23 bases left between them. CDR3 coding DNA: TGTGCCAGCAGTCCCGTCTCCTGGGCCTTGCCTCACTACGAGCAGTACTTC. This gives the protein CASSPVSWALPHYEQYF.

This clonotype was seen many times. V is TRBV4-1 and J is TRBJ1-5; unclear D gene. With 0 bases removed from V and 7 bases from J, the gap between germline ends came to 7 bases. The CDR3 length is 13 residues. CDR1 is MGHRA and CDR2 is YSYEKL in the germline V gene. CDR3 residues: CASSQDEGQPQHF. The CDR3 region has the DNA TGCGCCAGCAGCCAAGACGAAGGACAGCCCCAGCATTTT.

At least ten counts were recorded for this clonotype. CDR3 DNA sequence: TGCAGTGCCCCTTGGACAGGTAGCTCCTACGAGCAGTACTTC. It yields the protein CSAPWTGSSYEQYF. The chain uses TRBV20-1 and TRBJ2-7; 7 nucleotides agree with TRBD1. Germline V gives CDR1 DFQATT, CDR2 SNEGSKA (reference sequence). J lost 0 bases, V lost 6 bases, and 8 bases had no gene match. This CDR3 has 14 residues.

Note on this clonotype: A read error is the likely source, as a far larger clone sits one nucleotide away. The V and J genes are TRBV6-4 and TRBJ1-1; weak D call: TRBD1 (6 bases). This CDR3 region has 13 residues. The V and J ends lost 3 bases and 6 bases respectively, with 11 bases between them. Germline CDR1 and CDR2: MRHNA and SNTAGT. Here the CDR3 DNA reads TGTGCCAGCAGTGAAGCCAGGGGAGCTGAAGCTTTCTTT. Translation: CASSEARGAEAFF.

There are many counts of this clonotype. The rearrangement joins TRBV20-1 to TRBJ1-4; 10 nucleotides align to TRBD1. Losses at the gene ends were 3 bases for V and 3 bases for J; bases not matched to a gene: 13. Per germline, CDR1 DFQATT and CDR2 SNEGSKA (reference sequence). The CDR3 extends over 18 amino acids. This chain's CDR3 is CSASIAPGQGSANEKLFF. Here the CDR3 DNA reads TGCAGTGCTAGTATTGCCCCGGGACAGGGGTCGGCTAATGAAAAACTGTTTTTT.